The 25 T cell receptor beta chains given below trace back to one sample, sequenced in a study of blood T cells in healthy people across ages. A second PCR of roughly 7 to 11 cycles used a sample-barcoded 5' primer and a J-beta primer mix. TCRdb reprocessed the 5' RACE reads via MiXCR and lists one record per CDR3 protein. This table has some 710,000 distinct CDR3 sequences, about 42% appearing once. The sample comprised blood. The receptors come from an elderly man in good health.

This rearrangement joins TRBV12-3 or TRBV12-4 to TRBJ2-1; the D gene is possibly TRBD2 (6 bases). V gave up 6 bases and J gave up 12 bases, with 12 bases separating them. The CDR3 has 11 residues. The CDR3 sequence is CASSPAGWQFF. In DNA form, the CDR3 reads TGTGCCAGCAGCCCCGCGGGATGGCAGTTCTTC.

The genes are TRBV20-1 and TRBJ2-7, with D perhaps matching TRBD2 (8 bases). The CDR3 spans 14 residues. V shed 6 bases and J shed 5 bases, with 20 bases lying between them. Germline CDR1 reads DFQATT; CDR2 reads SNEGSKA (reference sequence). The DNA of the CDR3 is TGCAGTGCGTCGGGGGGGGTTGACAGGGACGAGCAGTACTTC. It is translated as CSASGGVDRDEQYF.

The chain is built from TRBV4-3 and TRBJ2-7; tentatively, D is TRBD2 (5 bases). V shed 4 bases and J shed 7 bases, with 23 bases lying between them. The CDR3 loop spans 16 amino acids. CDR1 and CDR2 (germline): LGHNA, YSLEER. The CDR3 sequence: CASSLTSYSSYNEQYF. The CDR3 DNA reads as TGCGCCAGCAGCCTAACTAGTTATAGCTCCTACAATGAGCAGTACTTC.

The V call is TRBV7-2, the J call TRBJ2-1, with 7 bases that match TRBD1. CDR3 length: 16 residues. Trimming at V came to 5 bases and at J to 0 bases, leaving 7 bases not matched to a gene. CDR1 SGHTA and CDR2 FQGNSA come from the germline V gene. The CDR3 DNA reads as TGTGCCAGCAGCCTTCGGGACAGCCGCTCCTACAATGAGCAGTTCTTC. This translates into CASSLRDSRSYNEQFF.

The V gene is TRBV7-9, the J gene TRBJ2-5, with D hard to call. The CDR3 covers 15 residues. The ends were cut back, 1 base at V and 5 bases at J, with 14 bases in the middle. The germline V gene has CDR1 SEHNR and CDR2 FQNEAQ (reference sequence). The CDR3 region has the DNA TGTGCCAGCAGCTTAGGCTCCGAGAGGTGGGAGACCCAGTACTTC. Protein: CASSLGSERWETQYF. Variable domain in full (rest from reference TRBV7-9 and TRBJ2-5): DTGVSQNPRHKITKRGQNVTFRCDPISEHNRLYWYRQTLGQGPEFLTYFQNEAQLEKSRLLSDRFSAERPKGSFSTLEIQRTEQGDSAMYLCASSLGSERWETQYFGPGTRLLVL.

V is TRBV29-1 and J is TRBJ2-1, with 10 bases fitting TRBD1. The length of the CDR3 is 13 residues. V lost 6 bases to trimming and J lost 3 bases; unmatched junction nucleotides: 2. Germline CDR1 SQVTM, CDR2 ANQGSEA. CDR3 in DNA: TGCAGCGTGGGACAGGGGCTCTACAATGAGCAGTTCTTC. Encoded protein: CSVGQGLYNEQFF.

The table lists this clonotype with a few counts. This sequence joins TRBV20-1 and TRBJ2-1; 9 bases are a match to TRBD2. The CDR3 has 16 amino acids. V gave up 0 bases and J gave up 9 bases; unmatched junction bases: 12. CDR1 is DFQATT, CDR2 SNEGSKA, per germline (reference sequence). This CDR3 reads CSARDPIAGVGIEQFF. The CDR3 DNA sequence: TGCAGTGCTAGAGACCCCATAGCGGGAGTGGGAATTGAGCAGTTCTTC.

This chain connects TRBV5-4 to TRBJ2-1; 7 bases align to TRBD1. Trimming removed 4 bases from V and 5 bases from J; junction bases left unmatched: 12. The V gene's germline CDR1 is SGHNT and CDR2 YYREEE (reference sequence). The CDR3 has 16 amino acids. The DNA of the CDR3 is TGTGCCAGCAGCCCCCTAAGACAGGGAGTAAACAATGAGCAGTTCTTC. It is translated as CASSPLRQGVNNEQFF.

This clonotype was counted only a few times. The rearrangement links TRBV25-1 to TRBJ2-7, with D perhaps TRBD2 (5 bases). The CDR3 loop spans 14 amino acids. Trimming shortened V by 2 bases and J by 1 base, and 9 bases separated the two germline ends. Germline CDR1 is MGHDK and CDR2 is SYGVNS. In nucleotides, the CDR3 is TGTGCCAGCAGTGAAGGTGGAGGTTCCTACGAGCAGTACTTC. This codes for CASSEGGGSYEQYF.

The rearrangement uses TRBV3-1 and TRBJ1-4; possibly TRBD1 for D (6 bases). The CDR3 runs 16 residues. V lost 2 bases and J 3 bases, leaving 13 bases between the germline ends. Germline V CDR1 and CDR2: LGHDT, YNNKEL (reference sequence). The CDR3 region has the DNA TGTGCCAGCAGCCAACGGAAGACAGGACCTAATGAAAAACTGTTTTTT. Its protein is CASSQRKTGPNEKLFF.

This clonotype was recorded many times. CDR3 in DNA: TGCGCCAGCAGCTTGGGGAGAGGGCCACCTATCAATGAGCAGTTCTTC. It encodes CASSLGRGPPINEQFF. The gene calls are TRBV5-1 and TRBJ2-1, with a possible D match to TRBD2 (5 bases). Germline V lookup: CDR1 SGHRS, CDR2 YFSETQ. Trimming took off 0 bases at V and 6 bases at J, with 16 bases between the two ends. CDR3 length equals 16 residues.

The rearrangement links TRBV6-1 to TRBJ1-2; tentative D call: TRBD1 (5 bases). The CDR3 sequence is 13 residues long. Germline CDR1 reads MNHNS; CDR2 reads SASEGT. Trimming took off 3 bases at V and 4 bases at J, with 9 bases between the two ends. The CDR3 nucleotides are TGTGCCAGCAGTGAGGACATGTCCTATGGCTACACCTTC. Translation: CASSEDMSYGYTF.

The gene calls are TRBV27 and TRBJ2-3; D gene uncertain. The CDR3 has 14 residues. Per germline, CDR1 MNHEY and CDR2 SMNVEV (reference sequence). Trimming cost V 10 bases and J 4 bases, with 18 bases left between them. DNA of the CDR3: TGTGCCACCGGATCTATACGTGGCCCAGATACGCAGTATTTT. Translated, it gives CATGSIRGPDTQYF.

Only a few counts were recorded for this clonotype. The V and J genes are TRBV18 and TRBJ2-5; the match to TRBD2 covers 9 bases. The germline gives CDR1 KGHSH, CDR2 LQKENI. V lost 4 bases, J lost 4 bases, and 10 bases stayed unmatched. There are 16 residues in the CDR3. Here the CDR3 DNA reads TGTGCCAGCTCACTTCCTAGCGGGAACGTCGGAGAGACCCAGTACTTC. Translation: CASSLPSGNVGETQYF.

This clonotype was counted a few times. The chain couples TRBV20-1 to TRBJ2-7; TRBD2 matches at 13 bases. From germline, CDR1 is DFQATT and CDR2 SNEGSKA (reference sequence). J lost 2 bases, V lost 2 bases, and 6 bases had no gene match. CDR3 length: 16 residues. The DNA for the CDR3 is TGCAGTGCTAGATTGGGGACTAGCGGGGACCCCTACGAGCAGTACTTC. This gives the protein CSARLGTSGDPYEQYF.

The chain links TRBV7-3 to TRBJ2-7; D might be TRBD2 (5 bases). CDR3 length: 12 residues. Looked up from germline, CDR1 is SGHTA and CDR2 is FQGTGA. V was shortened by 4 bases and J by 3 bases, with 7 bases between the two germline ends. The CDR3 coding sequence is TGTGCCAGCAGCTGGGAGTACTACGAGCAGTACTTC. Residues: CASSWEYYEQYF.

This sequence joins TRBV6-6 and TRBJ2-5; unclear D gene. The CDR3 is 10 amino acids. Germline-derived CDR1 and CDR2 are MNHNY and SVGAGI (reference sequence). V was trimmed by 6 bases and J by 6 bases, leaving 5 bases between them. The CDR3 loop is CASRQKTQYF. The CDR3 bases are TGTGCCAGCAGGCAAAAGACCCAGTACTTC.

The sample holds a few counts of this clonotype. The chain couples TRBV12-3 or TRBV12-4 to TRBJ2-1, with a weak D call TRBD2 (5 bases). The CDR3 totals 15 residues. V lost 5 bases to trimming and J lost 8 bases, with 19 bases between them. The CDR3 spells CASSPSPGLAYEQFF. CDR3 in DNA: TGTGCCAGCAGTCCCTCGCCCGGACTCGCATATGAGCAGTTCTTC.

The chain is built from TRBV20-1 and TRBJ1-5; D is perhaps TRBD1 (5 bases). V lost 0 bases and J 0 bases, leaving 12 bases between the germline ends. CDR1 DFQATT and CDR2 SNEGSKA come from the germline V gene (reference sequence). The CDR3 is 16 amino acids. DNA of the CDR3: TGCAGTGCTAGAGATGGGGGATTAAGTAGCAATCAGCCCCAGCATTTT. This translates into CSARDGGLSSNQPQHF.

This clonotype showed up just once. V gene TRBV10-3 combines with J gene TRBJ2-3; a possible D gene is TRBD2 (5 bases). The length of the CDR3 is 13 residues. V was cut by 8 bases and J by 0 bases, with 9 bases left in between. Germline loops: CDR1 ENHRY, CDR2 SYGVKD. CDR3 sequence reads: CAIGSGSTDTQYF. CDR3 sequence (DNA): TGTGCCATCGGAAGCGGTAGCACAGATACGCAGTATTTT.

This sequence joins TRBV6-5 and TRBJ1-2; 7 bases line up with TRBD1. Looked up from germline, CDR1 is MNHEY and CDR2 is SVGAGI. The J segment lost 8 bases and the V segment lost 0 bases, leaving 9 bases of the junction unmatched. This CDR3 region has 15 residues. The CDR3 DNA reads TGTGCCAGCAGTTACTCCCAGACAGGGTTAAGGGGCTACACCTTC. Encoded protein: CASSYSQTGLRGYTF.

J is TRBJ2-7 and V is TRBV7-6; a possible D gene is TRBD1 (6 bases). The CDR3 totals 13 residues. Germline V lookup: CDR1 SGHVS, CDR2 FNYEAQ. V was pared by 4 bases and J by 4 bases, with 11 bases between. DNA for the CDR3: TGTGCCAGCAGCTCGACGGACAGATACGAGCAGTACTTC. Translation gives CASSSTDRYEQYF.

This chain connects TRBV20-1 to TRBJ2-3; 7 bases agree with TRBD2. This CDR3 is 15 amino acids long. V lost 2 bases, J lost 0 bases, and 5 bases stayed unmatched. Germline V gene sequence: CDR1 DFQATT, CDR2 SNEGSKA (reference sequence). This CDR3 reads CSARTSAISTDTQYF. The CDR3 region has the DNA TGCAGTGCTAGAACTAGCGCGATTAGCACAGATACGCAGTATTTT.

The J gene is TRBJ2-5, the V gene TRBV5-5; D gene uncertain. The J call is in doubt because the DNA end fits TRBJ2-7 better. From germline, CDR1 is SGHKS and CDR2 YYEKEE (reference sequence). The CDR3 has 14 residues. CDR3 in DNA: TGTGCCAGCAGCTTGGGATCTAACTCCTACGAGCAGTACTTC. Encoded protein: CASSLGSNSYEQYF.

This clonotype turned up a few times. The chain is built from TRBV20-1 and TRBJ2-5; no clear D gene. CDR3 length: 11 amino acids. The V end lost 6 bases, the J end lost 1 base, and 6 bases lay between the germline ends. Germline CDR1 reads DFQATT; CDR2 reads SNEGSKA (reference sequence). CDR3 sequence (DNA): TGCAGTGCCCCTACCCAAGAGACCCAGTACTTC. Amino acid sequence: CSAPTQETQYF.